This TCR beta chain appears in the sequencing data of a study of shared clonotypes between healthy human individuals. Looking at the study overall: Donors consisted of two women and three men between 18 and 49. Three plates each covered CD4 naive and memory; CD8 naive two, CD8 memory one.

Broader study findings: Tissues were not sampled, only blood, and their repertoires likely differ.

V lost 3 bases, J lost 4 bases, and 12 bases lay in between. Germline values: CDR1 SGHNT, CDR2 YENEEA. CDR3 length: 15 residues. A word on this clone: Its antigen is unknown.

As handled by the study authors: With immunoSEQ giving junction-only sequences and no quality scores, filtering differed. Assay: immunoSEQ multiplex PCR; the TCRdb copy retains only in-frame clones and omits some. V, J and clone size were drawn from that table, and D and trimming were deduced from the DNA. The table has hundreds of thousands of clones, approximately 96% seen once; the top ten hold less than 0.12%. Terminally differentiated effector memory CD45RA+ cells were excluded by CCR7 positive selection of CD45RO-negative cells. The gene calls are TRBV11-3 and TRBJ2-2, with D possibly called TRBD1 or TRBD2 (5 bases each). Sequencing input: naive CD8+ T cells sorted from blood. This sequence was found in a woman between 25 and 40 years old in good health. The CDR3 nucleotides read TGTGCCAGCAGCTTGGCCAGGGCGGGCACCGGGGAGCTGTTTTTT. Translated: CASSLARAGTGELFF.